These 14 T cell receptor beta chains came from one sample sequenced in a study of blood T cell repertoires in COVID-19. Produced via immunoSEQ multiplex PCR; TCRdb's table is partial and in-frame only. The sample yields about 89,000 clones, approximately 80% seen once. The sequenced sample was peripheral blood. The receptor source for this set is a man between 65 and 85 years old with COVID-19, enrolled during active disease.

The CDR3 loop reads CASGQNTEAFF. In DNA form, the CDR3 reads TGTGCCAGCGGGCAGAACACTGAAGCTTTCTTT. V is TRBV7-2 and J is TRBJ1-1; D gene uncertain. Germline V gene lookup returns CDR1 SGHTA and CDR2 FQGNSA. The CDR3 is made up of 11 amino acids. V was trimmed by 8 bases and J by 1 base, leaving 5 bases between them.

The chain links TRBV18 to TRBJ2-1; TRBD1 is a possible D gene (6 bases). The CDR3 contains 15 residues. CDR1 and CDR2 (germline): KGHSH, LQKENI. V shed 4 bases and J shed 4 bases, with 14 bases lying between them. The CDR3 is CASSRAGTKYNEQFF. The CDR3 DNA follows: TGTGCCAGCTCACGGGCCGGGACAAAGTACAATGAGCAGTTCTTC.

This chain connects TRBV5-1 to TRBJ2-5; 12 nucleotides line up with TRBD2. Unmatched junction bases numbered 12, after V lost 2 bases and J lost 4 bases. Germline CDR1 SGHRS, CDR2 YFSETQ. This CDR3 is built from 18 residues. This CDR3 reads CASSLGGSGLAGRETQYF. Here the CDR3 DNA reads TGCGCCAGCAGCTTAGGAGGTTCCGGACTAGCGGGGCGAGAGACCCAGTACTTC.

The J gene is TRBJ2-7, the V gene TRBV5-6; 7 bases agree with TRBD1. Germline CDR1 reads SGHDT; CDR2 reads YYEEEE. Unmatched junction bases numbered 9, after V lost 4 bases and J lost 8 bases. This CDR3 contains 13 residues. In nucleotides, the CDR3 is TGTGCCAGCAGCCCCCGCCGACAGGGCCAGCAGTACTTC. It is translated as CASSPRRQGQQYF.

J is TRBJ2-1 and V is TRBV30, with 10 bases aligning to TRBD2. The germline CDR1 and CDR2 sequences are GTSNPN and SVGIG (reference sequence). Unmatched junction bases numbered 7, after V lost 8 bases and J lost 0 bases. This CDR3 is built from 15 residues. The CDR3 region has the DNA TGTGCCGTAGCGGGAGGACCCGTCTCCTACAATGAGCAGTTCTTC. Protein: CAVAGGPVSYNEQFF.

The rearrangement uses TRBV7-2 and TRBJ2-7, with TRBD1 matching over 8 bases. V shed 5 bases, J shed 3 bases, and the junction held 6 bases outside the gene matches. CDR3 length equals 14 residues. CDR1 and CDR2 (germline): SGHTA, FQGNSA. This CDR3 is CASSPKTGGYEQYF. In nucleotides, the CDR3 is TGTGCCAGCAGCCCAAAAACAGGGGGCTACGAGCAGTACTTC.

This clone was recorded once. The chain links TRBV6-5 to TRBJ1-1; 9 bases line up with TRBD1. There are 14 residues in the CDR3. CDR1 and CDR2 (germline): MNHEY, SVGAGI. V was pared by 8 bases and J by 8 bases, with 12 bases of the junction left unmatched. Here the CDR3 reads CASSPGQGKGEAFF. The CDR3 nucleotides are TGTGCCAGCTCCCCGGGACAGGGAAAAGGGGAAGCTTTCTTT.

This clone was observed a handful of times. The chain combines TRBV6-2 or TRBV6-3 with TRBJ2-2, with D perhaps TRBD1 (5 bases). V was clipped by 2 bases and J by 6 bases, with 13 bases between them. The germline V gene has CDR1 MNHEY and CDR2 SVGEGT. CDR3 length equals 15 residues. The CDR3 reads CASSYGAPGAGELFF. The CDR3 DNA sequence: TGTGCCAGCAGTTACGGGGCGCCTGGGGCCGGGGAGCTGTTTTTT.

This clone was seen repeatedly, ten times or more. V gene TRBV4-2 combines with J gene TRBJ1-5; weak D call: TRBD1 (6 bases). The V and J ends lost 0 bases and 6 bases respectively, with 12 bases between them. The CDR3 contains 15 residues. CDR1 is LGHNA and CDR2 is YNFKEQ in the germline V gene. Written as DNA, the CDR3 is TGTGCCAGCAGCCAAGAAAGGGGGGGCGGTCAGCCCCAGCATTTT. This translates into CASSQERGGGQPQHF.

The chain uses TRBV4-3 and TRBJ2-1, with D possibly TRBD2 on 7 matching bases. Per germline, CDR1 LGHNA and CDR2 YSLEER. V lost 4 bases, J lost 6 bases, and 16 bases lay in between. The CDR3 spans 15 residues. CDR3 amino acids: CASSPQGGGRNEQFF. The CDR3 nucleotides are TGCGCCAGCAGCCCCCAAGGGGGGGGGCGCAATGAGCAGTTCTTC.

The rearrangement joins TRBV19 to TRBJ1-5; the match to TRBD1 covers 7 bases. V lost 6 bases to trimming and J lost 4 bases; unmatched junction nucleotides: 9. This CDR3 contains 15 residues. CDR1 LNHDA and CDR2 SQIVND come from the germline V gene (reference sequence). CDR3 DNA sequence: TGTGCCAGTAGCTTCGGACAGGAACCGAATCAGCCCCAGCATTTT. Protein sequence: CASSFGQEPNQPQHF.

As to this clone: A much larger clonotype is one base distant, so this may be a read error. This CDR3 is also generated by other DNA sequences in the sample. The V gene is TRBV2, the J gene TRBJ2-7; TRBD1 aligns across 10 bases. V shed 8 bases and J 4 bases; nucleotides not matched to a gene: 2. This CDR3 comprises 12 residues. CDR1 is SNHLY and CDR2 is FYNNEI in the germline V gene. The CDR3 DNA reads TGTGCCAGCCGGGACAGGGGATACGAGCAGTACTTC. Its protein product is CASRDRGYEQYF.

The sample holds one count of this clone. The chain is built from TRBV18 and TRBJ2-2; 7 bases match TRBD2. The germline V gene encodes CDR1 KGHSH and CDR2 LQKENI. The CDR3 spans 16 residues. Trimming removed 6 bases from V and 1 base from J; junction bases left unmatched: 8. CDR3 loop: CASSSFRGGNTGELFF. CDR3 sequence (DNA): TGTGCCAGCTCTTCCTTCCGCGGGGGGAACACCGGGGAGCTGTTTTTT.

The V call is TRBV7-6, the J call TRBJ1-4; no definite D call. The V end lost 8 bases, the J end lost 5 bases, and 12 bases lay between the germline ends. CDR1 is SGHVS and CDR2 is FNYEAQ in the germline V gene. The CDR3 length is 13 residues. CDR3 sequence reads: CASRMGPNEKLFF. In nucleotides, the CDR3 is TGTGCCAGCCGAATGGGCCCAAATGAAAAACTGTTTTTT. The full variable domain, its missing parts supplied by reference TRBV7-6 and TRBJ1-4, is GAGVSQSPRYKVTKRGQDVALRCDPISGHVSLYWYRQALGQGPEFLTYFNYEAQQDKSGLPNDRFSAERPEGSISTLTIQRTEQRDSAMYRCASRMGPNEKLFFGSGTQLSVL.